This TCR beta chain was profiled in a study of memory CD4+ T cells and cytomegalovirus serostatus. Whole-study context: Of the healthy Belgian adults, under 10 were CMV seropositive and about 24 seronegative.

The sort gate was single viable CD3+CD4+CD8-CD45RO+ cells for memory CD4+ T cells. CDR3 length equals 12 residues. V lost 2 bases and J lost 9, with 12 bases in between. Germline V gives CDR1 SGHKS, CDR2 YYEKEE (reference sequence). General study findings and limits: Of 150 to 200 reported CMV TCRbeta sequences, under 70 were found in memory CD4+ repertoires. Median bootstrapped AUC for CMV status was just over 0.94 originally, approximately 0.93 US-trained.

Note on this clone: Its antigen is unidentified.

Clones were sequenced by immunoSEQ multiplex PCR, and TCRdb holds only the in-frame ones, with some missing. Of approximately 53,000 clones listed, roughly 78% were seen once; the top ten hold 0.5% to 0.7%. This clonotype was sampled from an adult in good health and CMV-seronegative. Specimen: memory CD4+ T cells from blood. V is TRBV5-5 and J is TRBJ2-7, with D hard to call. This CDR3 is CASSLSQIAQYF. In DNA, the CDR3 is TGTGCCAGCAGCTTAAGCCAAATCGCGCAGTACTTC.